This TCR beta chain was found in a study of blood T cell repertoires in COVID-19. Turning to the study itself: Acute and convalescent COVID-19 specimens originated in the United States, Italy and Spain.

Method: immunoSEQ multiplex PCR; TCRdb's copy keeps in-frame clones and lacks some. The table has 200,000 to 250,000 clones, more than 80% seen once. Per the germline V gene, CDR1 is SGHTA and CDR2 is FQGTGA. V lost 0 bases and J lost 3, with 12 bases in between. The length of the CDR3 is 16 residues. This sequence originates from a woman at least 80 years old with COVID-19, enrolled during active disease. What was sequenced was peripheral blood. The chain employs TRBV7-3 and TRBJ2-1; D perhaps matches TRBD2 (6 bases). In nucleotides, the CDR3 is TGTGCCAGCAGCTTAACAGCGACTAGGGACTACAATGAGCAGTTCTTC. This sequence encodes CASSLTATRDYNEQFF.